The source of this T cell receptor (beta chain) is a study of cytomegalovirus exposure and HLA in healthy donors (dated by TCRdb to the late 2010s). Looking at the study overall: An earlier analysis of about 560 of the donors reported under 300 Gb of sequence data and 95 million to 120 million unique TCR beta sequences obtained from about 179 million T cells. Because of strong linkage in the cohort, five DR-DQ haplotypes were treated as single units for association and clustering. The study combined high-throughput TCR immunosequencing, statistical association of individual TCRs with disease status, and machine learning to predict cytomegalovirus infection status. The study aimed to test whether signatures of past pathogen exposure could be identified by cataloging public T cell receptors. Donor age, sex, ethnicity and CMV serostatus were compiled together with the repertoire data. Besides the first cohort of roughly 640 subjects, a separate validation cohort made up of over 95 different subjects was used. The number of donors typed differed by locus, with about 629-630 for A, B, C, DRB1 and DQB1, around 500 for DQA1, 600 to 610 for DPA1, and 400 to 490 for DPB1. Approximately 310 gigabases of sequencing data and roughly 81 million unique TCR sequences made up an early release that covered over 550 HLA-typed donors. Using immunosequencing, the study profiled T cell repertoires from about 620 subjects and related those repertoires to cytomegalovirus serostatus. Class I and class II HLA loci were covered by the typing at four-digit resolution. Of the 398 genotyped donors, 65% to 90% were placed in the genetic ancestry cluster associated with self-reported Caucasian donors. To decide whether each TCR beta V gene segment behaved as functional or pseudogenic, an earlier analysis of approximately 600 of the donors relied on high-throughput TCR beta sequencing. In a later genetic analysis, genome-wide SNP genotypes for about 55% of the roughly 700 donors were used, and that subset was treated as a discovery cohort. On average, around 200,000 unique TCR beta nucleotide sequences were sequenced per donor among a few hundred genotyped donors of the cohort, with roughly 18% of those sequences being non-productive. All discovery cohort repertoires had been generated using a single sequencing platform. In a later analysis, previously published TCR beta repertoires from hundreds of donors were re-analyzed and high-resolution HLA genotyping was added so that TCR occurrence patterns could be studied. The later analysis used no new phenotypic data to find candidate immune exposures, relying instead on TCR beta sequences and their occurrence across donors. The research as a whole found: A few of the identified cytomegalovirus-associated TCR beta chains were confirmed in vitro to be specific for cytomegalovirus antigens. Assigning TCR associations to individual alleles was difficult when HLA alleles, especially DR and DQ, strongly co-occurred. In a later analysis, the rate of TCR association differed among HLA loci, with DRB1 alleles having the most associated TCRs and HLA-C alleles having the fewest. A further reported finding was that TCR beta sequences accurately predicted the HLA-A and HLA-B alleles for most subjects in the first cohort. Across donors, most TCR sequences were observed very rarely, whereas some public TCRs were present in many individuals. In this cohort, only TCR beta chains were sequenced, and detectable features were limited by the absence of alpha or paired-chain data. Specific HLA alleles were associated with over 15,000 TCR beta sequences at a false discovery rate of 0.05 in a later analysis. In a later genetic analysis, a missense DCLRE1C variant was associated with V-gene and J-gene trimming of TCR beta chains, and the association was replicated in an independent cohort. A total of 150 or so TCR beta chains were listed by the study as associated with cytomegalovirus. For the cohort, immune exposure information was limited to CMV serostatus. In a later analysis, several top co-occurrence clusters were reported to appear linked to parvovirus B19, influenza, CMV and Epstein-Barr virus. HLA typing was unavailable for some donors at each locus, so association tests used only the typed subset. Linkage disequilibrium might explain the correlated functional status among segregating V segments, but an unknown experimental factor could not be ruled out. Fewer than 20 rarely observed V segments, including chromosome 9 orphons, were excluded from the earlier analysis of about 500 of the donors because counts were too low. Most CMV-associated TCR beta chains appeared to be HLA-restricted in a later analysis, and the HLA associations seemed to be driven largely by CMV exposure. In a later analysis, HLA-associated TCR beta chains showed more clonal expansion and lower generation probabilities than non-associated chains that were equally common. Some IMGT-functional V segments, including TRBV6-2 and TRBV6-3, could not be distinguished by the 87-base-pair reads and were therefore excluded. An earlier analysis of approximately 540 of the donors showed that most TCR beta V segments appeared in productive rearrangements either about 87% or about 30% of the time, which broadly matched IMGT annotations. The presence/absence analyses assumed that sequencing depth was roughly uniform across donors, and that assumption may not be true. In both the original and validation cohorts, the classifier was reported to diagnose cytomegalovirus status with high specificity and sensitivity. It was suggested by the authors that the approach could potentially be generalized to other disease states and immunological phenotypes. The sequencing pipeline was judged likely to have produced a cluster of highly shared sequence variants as a technical artifact. In a later genetic analysis, fewer N-insertions in productive TCRs were reported among donors in an Asian-associated ancestry cluster than the roughly 640-donor mean.

In total, 630 or so healthy bone marrow donors made up the cohort. At the time of sampling, every cohort member was nominally healthy, though immune exposures that went unrecorded were likely present. The donor tested CMV seropositive and was one of the 289 seropositive cohort members. Every donor gave a peripheral blood sample, and the peripheral blood mononuclear cells from that sample were used for TCR beta sequencing. The Qiagen DNeasy Blood Extraction Kit was used to extract genomic DNA from the blood cell samples. After removal of 6 bases from V and 2 bases from J, the junction retains 7 bases not matched to a gene. Via the germline V gene, CDR1 is SNHLY and CDR2 FYNNEI. The cysteine opens and the phenylalanine closes a CDR3 of 16 amino acids. The only DNA kept is the CDR3, 48 bases in frame from the first base. On this clone itself: This clone's antigen is unknown. No base-level quality is on record; no much larger clone is a single base apart.

The method was the immunoSEQ multiplex PCR assay. For the multiplex PCR, a mixture combining 60 forward primers for TCR Vbeta segments and 13 reverse primers for TCR Jbeta segments was used. The CDR3 region of rearranged TCR beta genes was amplified from genomic DNA with a multiplex PCR assay. The amplified TCR beta libraries were sequenced on the Illumina HiSeq System as 87-base-pair reads. Per the original workflow: A later analysis counted around 72 million unique TCR beta chains across the 640 or so repertoires, and 10 million to 11 million of these chains were shared by at least two donors. Raw reads were error-corrected and collapsed into unique sequences with a nearest-neighbor algorithm that merged closely related sequences to remove PCR and sequencing errors. V, D and J gene segments were assigned by aligning CDR3 sequences to IMGT reference sequences. For a sequence to be retained, a match of at least six nucleotides was required to both a V gene segment and a J gene segment. Rearrangements were called productive when the CDR3 lacked stop codons and stayed in frame with V and J; all others were non-productive. Following IMGT convention, CDR3 was defined as the stretch from the second conserved V-encoded cysteine up to the conserved J-encoded phenylalanine. In an earlier analysis of more than 550 of the donors, sequences lacking an unambiguous match to a single V gene segment were excluded. In an earlier analysis of roughly 600 of the donors, a V segment was called functional when productive rearrangements were above 56.7%, and segregating when the standard deviation between donors exceeded 5%. A statistical classification framework was developed to diagnose cytomegalovirus status using the catalog of TCR beta chain sequences. In a later analysis, TCR nucleotide sequences were compared against IMGT/GENE-DB human TR gene sequences so that V and J genes could be assigned. In a later analysis, CDR3 sequences and most-parsimonious VDJ recombination scenarios were assigned using the TCRdist pipeline. In a later analysis, each TCR beta chain was defined by its CDR3 amino acid sequence together with its V-gene family, and reads lacking a unique V-gene family were excluded. A later analysis removed 550 to 650 highly shared, low-generation-probability nucleotide sequences to deal with suspected cross-contamination and a sequencing artifact. In a later analysis, a clonal expansion index for each public chain was calculated from normalized within-repertoire ranks of inferred template counts. A later analysis computed generation probabilities with a VDJ recombination model fitted to out-of-frame rearrangements, and checked the results against IGoR. A later analysis scored TCR-TCR, TCR-HLA and TCR-CMV co-occurrence with hypergeometric tests, applying a repertoire-size bias correction to TCR pairs. In a later analysis, false discovery rates were estimated by permuting HLA or CMV assignments 20 times. In a later analysis, co-occurring TCRs were grouped using DBSCAN, with TCRdist sequence similarity added in when clustering inside HLA-allele-positive subsets. For co-occurrence clustering, repertoires with fewer than 30,000 or more than 120,000 public chains were excluded, along with several repertoires with anomalous nucleotide sharing. TCRdb retrieved this table from immuneACCESS and kept in-frame rearrangements only. Not all clones are present; in checked studies, unresolved V genes account for under half, and no reason is known for the remainder. The V and J calls and clone size are taken from that table; D and trimming were inferred from the DNA. This sample has about 300,000 clones in its table, and 86% of those were observed once. The ten largest account for 3% to 4% of the sample.

Sequencing was performed on PBMCs. The V and J segments used are TRBV2 and TRBJ1-5; the junction holds 10 bases that match TRBD1. This sequence was found in a man between 35 and 55 years old in good health and CMV-seropositive. The nucleotide sequence is given as TGTGCCAGCAGCGCGGGGACAGGGGTCGGCAATCAGCCCCAGCATTTT. Its translation is CASSAGTGVGNQPQHF.